Below are 4 T cell receptor beta chains sequenced from a single sample in a study of early T cells in non-severe SARS-CoV-2 infection. Each CDR3 protein gets one entry after TCRdb re-called the 5' RACE reads with MiXCR. The table shows 40,000 to 55,000 distinct CDR3 sequences, with more than 10% occurring only once. The sequencing input was whole blood. The receptors come from an adult who was a healthcare worker with PCR-confirmed SARS-CoV-2 infection or an uninfected control (not recorded which).

This clonotype was detected ten times or more. The CDR3 sequence: CASRRNTEAFF. DNA for the CDR3: TGTGCCAGCAGGAGGAACACTGAAGCTTTCTTT. The chain links TRBV21-1 to TRBJ1-1. TRBV21-1 is a pseudogene. CDR3 length equals 11 residues.

This clonotype was seen at least ten times. The gene calls are TRBV6-6 and TRBJ2-1; D could derive from TRBD1 or TRBD2 (5 bases each). V was shortened by 7 bases and J by 6 bases, with 16 bases between the two germline ends. This CDR3 has 14 amino acids. The germline gives CDR1 MNHNY, CDR2 SVGAGI (reference sequence). CDR3 in amino acids: CASNNRGDLNEQFF. The CDR3 DNA follows: TGTGCCAGCAACAACCGGGGCGACCTCAATGAGCAGTTCTTC.

This clonotype has more than one count but fewer than ten. The chain is built from TRBV7-8 and TRBJ1-4; TRBD1 matches at 10 bases. The germline gives CDR1 SGHVS, CDR2 FQNEAQ. The CDR3 runs to 18 residues. Unmatched junction bases numbered 11, after V lost 5 bases and J lost 2 bases. This CDR3 is CASSTWTGGRTTNEKLFF. The CDR3 nucleotides read TGTGCCAGCAGCACCTGGACAGGGGGAAGGACTACTAATGAAAAACTGTTTTTT.

This clonotype was found once. V and J are TRBV10-3 and TRBJ2-2; no reliable D call. This CDR3 comprises 14 residues. The germline V gene has CDR1 ENHRY and CDR2 SYGVKD. Trimming stripped 6 bases from V and 5 bases from J, with 13 bases between. CDR3 sequence: CAISEPLGTGELFF. The DNA for the CDR3 is TGTGCCATCAGCGAACCCCTAGGAACCGGGGAGCTGTTTTTT.